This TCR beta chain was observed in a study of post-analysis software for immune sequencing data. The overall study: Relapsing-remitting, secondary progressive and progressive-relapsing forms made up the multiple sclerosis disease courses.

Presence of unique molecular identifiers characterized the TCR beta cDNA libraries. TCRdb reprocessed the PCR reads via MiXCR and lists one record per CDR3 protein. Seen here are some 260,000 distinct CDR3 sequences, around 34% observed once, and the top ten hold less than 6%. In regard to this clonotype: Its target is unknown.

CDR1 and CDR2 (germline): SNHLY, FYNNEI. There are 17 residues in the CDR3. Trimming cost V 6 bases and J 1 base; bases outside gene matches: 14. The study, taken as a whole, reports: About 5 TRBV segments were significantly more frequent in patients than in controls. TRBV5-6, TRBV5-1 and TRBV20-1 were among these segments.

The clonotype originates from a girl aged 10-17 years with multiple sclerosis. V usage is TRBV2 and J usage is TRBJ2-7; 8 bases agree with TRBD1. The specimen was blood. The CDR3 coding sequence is TGTGCCAGCAGCAGGAGTCGGTCAGGGGGCGAGTCCTACGAGCAGTACTTC. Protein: CASSRSRSGGESYEQYF.